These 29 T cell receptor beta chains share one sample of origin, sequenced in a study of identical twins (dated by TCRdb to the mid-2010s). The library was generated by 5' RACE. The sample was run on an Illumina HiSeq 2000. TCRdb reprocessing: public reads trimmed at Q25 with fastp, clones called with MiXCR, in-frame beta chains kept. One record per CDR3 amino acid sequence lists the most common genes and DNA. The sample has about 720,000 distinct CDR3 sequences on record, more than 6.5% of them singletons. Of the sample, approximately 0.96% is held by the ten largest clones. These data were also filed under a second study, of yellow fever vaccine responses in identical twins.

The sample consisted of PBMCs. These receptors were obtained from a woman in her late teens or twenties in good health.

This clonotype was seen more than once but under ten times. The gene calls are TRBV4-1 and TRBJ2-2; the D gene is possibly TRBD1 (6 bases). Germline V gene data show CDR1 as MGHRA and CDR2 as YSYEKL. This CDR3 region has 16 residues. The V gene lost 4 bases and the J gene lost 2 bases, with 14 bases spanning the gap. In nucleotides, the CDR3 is TGCGCCAGCAGCCCCCGGGACAACAAAAACACCGGGGAGCTGTTTTTT. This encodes CASSPRDNKNTGELFF.

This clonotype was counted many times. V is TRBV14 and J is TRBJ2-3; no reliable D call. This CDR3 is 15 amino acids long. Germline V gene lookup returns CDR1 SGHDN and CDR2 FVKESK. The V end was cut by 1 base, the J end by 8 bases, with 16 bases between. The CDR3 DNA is TGTGCCAGCAGCCAAGTCCTGCCGGAGCGAGCTACGCAGTATTTT. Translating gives CASSQVLPERATQYF.

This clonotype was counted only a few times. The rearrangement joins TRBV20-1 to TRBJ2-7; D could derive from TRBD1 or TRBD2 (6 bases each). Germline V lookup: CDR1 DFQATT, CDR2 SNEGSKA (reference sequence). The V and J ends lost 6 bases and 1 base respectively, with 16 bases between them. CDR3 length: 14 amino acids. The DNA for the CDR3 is TGCAGTGCCCCGAGGGGGGATAAATCCTACGAGCAGTACTTC. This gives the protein CSAPRGDKSYEQYF.

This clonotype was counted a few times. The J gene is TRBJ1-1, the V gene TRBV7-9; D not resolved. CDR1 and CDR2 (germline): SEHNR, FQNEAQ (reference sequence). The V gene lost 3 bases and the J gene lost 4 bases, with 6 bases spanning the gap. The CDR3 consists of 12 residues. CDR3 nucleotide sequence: TGTGCCAGCAGCTTTGGGATCACTGAAGCTTTCTTT. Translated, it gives CASSFGITEAFF.

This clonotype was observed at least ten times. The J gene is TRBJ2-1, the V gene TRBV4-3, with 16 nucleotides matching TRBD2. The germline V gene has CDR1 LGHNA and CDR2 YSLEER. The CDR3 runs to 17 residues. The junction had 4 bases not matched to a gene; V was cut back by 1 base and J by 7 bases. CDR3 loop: CASSQVSGLAGGNEQFF. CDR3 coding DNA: TGCGCCAGCAGCCAAGTCTCGGGACTAGCGGGAGGGAATGAGCAGTTCTTC.

The CDR3 region has the DNA TGTGCCAGCAGTACGCGCGGCCCAGATACGCAGTATTTT. It encodes CASSTRGPDTQYF. The chain is built from TRBV27 and TRBJ2-3; the D is unclear. This CDR3 comprises 13 residues. V lost 5 bases to trimming and J lost 4 bases, with 10 bases between them. Germline V CDR1 and CDR2: MNHEY, SMNVEV (reference sequence).

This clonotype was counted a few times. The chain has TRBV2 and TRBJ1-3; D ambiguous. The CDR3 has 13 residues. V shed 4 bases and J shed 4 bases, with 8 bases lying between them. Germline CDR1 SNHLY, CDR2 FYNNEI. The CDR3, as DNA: TGTGCCAGCAGTGTCTCCCCGGGAAACACCATATATTTT. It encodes CASSVSPGNTIYF.

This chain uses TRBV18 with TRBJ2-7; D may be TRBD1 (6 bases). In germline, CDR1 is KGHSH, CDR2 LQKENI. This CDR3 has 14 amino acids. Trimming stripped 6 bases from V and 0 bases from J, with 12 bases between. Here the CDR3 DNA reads TGTGCCAGCTCCGGGACACAGAACTCCTACGAGCAGTACTTC. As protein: CASSGTQNSYEQYF.

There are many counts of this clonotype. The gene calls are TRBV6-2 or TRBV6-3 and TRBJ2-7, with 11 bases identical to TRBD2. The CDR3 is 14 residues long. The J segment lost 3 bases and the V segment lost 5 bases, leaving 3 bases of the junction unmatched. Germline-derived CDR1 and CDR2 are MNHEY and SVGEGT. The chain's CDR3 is CASSTGLAGYEQYF. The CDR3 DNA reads TGTGCCAGCAGTACAGGACTAGCGGGCTACGAGCAGTACTTC.

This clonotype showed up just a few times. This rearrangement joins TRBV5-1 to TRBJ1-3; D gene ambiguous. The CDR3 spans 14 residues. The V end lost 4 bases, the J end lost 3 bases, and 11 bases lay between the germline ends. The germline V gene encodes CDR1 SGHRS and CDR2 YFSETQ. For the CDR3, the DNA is TGCGCCAGCAGCCCGACCGGGGTTGGAAACACCATATATTTT. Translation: CASSPTGVGNTIYF.

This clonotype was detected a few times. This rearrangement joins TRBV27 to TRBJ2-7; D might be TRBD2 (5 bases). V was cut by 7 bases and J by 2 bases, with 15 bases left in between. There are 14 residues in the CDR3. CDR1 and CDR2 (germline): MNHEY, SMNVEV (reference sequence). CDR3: CASTKSGYTYEQYF. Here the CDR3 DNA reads TGTGCCAGCACCAAAAGCGGATACACCTACGAGCAGTACTTC.

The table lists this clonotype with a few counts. The CDR3 reads CASSLWTSGGSTDTQYF. CDR3 DNA sequence: TGTGCCAGCAGTTTATGGACTAGCGGGGGGAGCACAGATACGCAGTATTTT. This chain links TRBV12-3 or TRBV12-4 with TRBJ2-3, with TRBD2 identical over 14 bases. The CDR3 consists of 17 residues. V trimming: 2 bases; J trimming: 0 bases; junction bases outside the gene matches: 1.

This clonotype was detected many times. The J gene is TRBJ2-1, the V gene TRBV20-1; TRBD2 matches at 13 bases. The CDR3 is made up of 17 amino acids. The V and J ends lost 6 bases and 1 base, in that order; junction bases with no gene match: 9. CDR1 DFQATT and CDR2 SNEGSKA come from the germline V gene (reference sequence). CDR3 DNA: TGCAGTGCCGCGGGACTAGCGGGGCTTGAATCCTACAATGAGCAGTTCTTC. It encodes CSAAGLAGLESYNEQFF.

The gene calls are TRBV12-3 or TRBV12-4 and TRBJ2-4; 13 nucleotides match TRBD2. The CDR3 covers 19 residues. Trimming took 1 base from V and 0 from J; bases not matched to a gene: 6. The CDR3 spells CASSLGTSGSGVAKNIQYF. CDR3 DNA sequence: TGTGCCAGCAGTTTAGGGACTAGCGGGAGTGGAGTAGCCAAAAACATTCAGTACTTC.

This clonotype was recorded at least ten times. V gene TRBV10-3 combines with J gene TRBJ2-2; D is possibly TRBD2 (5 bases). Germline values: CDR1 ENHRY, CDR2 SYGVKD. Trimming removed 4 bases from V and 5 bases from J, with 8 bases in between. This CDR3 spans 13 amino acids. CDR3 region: CAISGTGTGELFF. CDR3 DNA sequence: TGTGCCATCAGTGGAACGGGAACCGGGGAGCTGTTTTTT.

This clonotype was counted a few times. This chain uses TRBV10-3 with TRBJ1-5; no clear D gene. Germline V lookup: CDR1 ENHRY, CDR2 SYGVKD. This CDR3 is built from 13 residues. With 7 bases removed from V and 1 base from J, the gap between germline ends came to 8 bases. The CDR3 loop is CAITDDSNQPQHF. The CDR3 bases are TGTGCCATCACTGACGACAGCAATCAGCCCCAGCATTTT.

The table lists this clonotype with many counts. The CDR3 sequence: CASSEEQEHNEQFF. The CDR3 DNA follows: TGTGCCAGCAGTGAAGAACAGGAACACAATGAGCAGTTCTTC. The chain combines TRBV2 with TRBJ2-1; maybe TRBD1 (5 bases). V was shortened by 1 base and J by 5 bases, with 9 bases between the two germline ends. The germline CDR1 and CDR2 sequences are SNHLY and FYNNEI. The CDR3 runs to 14 residues.

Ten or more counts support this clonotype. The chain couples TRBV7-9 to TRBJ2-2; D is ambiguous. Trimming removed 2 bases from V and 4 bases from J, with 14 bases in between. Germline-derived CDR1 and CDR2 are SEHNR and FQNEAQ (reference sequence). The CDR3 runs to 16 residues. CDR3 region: CASSLSSSVGTGELFF. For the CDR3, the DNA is TGTGCCAGCAGCTTAAGCAGCTCGGTAGGCACCGGGGAGCTGTTTTTT.

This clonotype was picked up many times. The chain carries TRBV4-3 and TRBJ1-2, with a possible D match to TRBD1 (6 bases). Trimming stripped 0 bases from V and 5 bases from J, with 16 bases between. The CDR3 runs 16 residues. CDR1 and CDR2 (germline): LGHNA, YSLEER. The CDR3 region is CASSQDYPSTGYGYTF. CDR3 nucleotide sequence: TGCGCCAGCAGCCAAGACTACCCCTCTACAGGGTATGGCTACACCTTC.

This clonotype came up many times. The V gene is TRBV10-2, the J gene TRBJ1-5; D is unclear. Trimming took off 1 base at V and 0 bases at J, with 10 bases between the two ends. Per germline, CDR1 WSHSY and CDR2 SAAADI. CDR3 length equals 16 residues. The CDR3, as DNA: TGCGCCAGCAGTGAGTTAGCAGTCCATAGCAATCAGCCCCAGCATTTT. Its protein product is CASSELAVHSNQPQHF.

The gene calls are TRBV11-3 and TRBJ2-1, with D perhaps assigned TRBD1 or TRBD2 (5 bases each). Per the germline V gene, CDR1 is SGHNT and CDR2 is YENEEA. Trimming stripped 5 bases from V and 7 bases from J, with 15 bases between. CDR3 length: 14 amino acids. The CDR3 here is CASSPTGPINEQFF. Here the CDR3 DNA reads TGTGCCAGCAGCCCCACGGGACCGATAAATGAGCAGTTCTTC.

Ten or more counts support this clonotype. The CDR3 sequence is CASSYIAGDEQFF. The CDR3 DNA reads TGTGCCAGCAGCTACATAGCAGGCGATGAGCAGTTCTTC. This chain links TRBV11-3 with TRBJ2-1; D gene ambiguous. Trimming shortened V by 4 bases and J by 8 bases, and 12 bases separated the two germline ends. CDR3 size: 13 residues. Germline CDR1 reads SGHNT; CDR2 reads YENEEA.

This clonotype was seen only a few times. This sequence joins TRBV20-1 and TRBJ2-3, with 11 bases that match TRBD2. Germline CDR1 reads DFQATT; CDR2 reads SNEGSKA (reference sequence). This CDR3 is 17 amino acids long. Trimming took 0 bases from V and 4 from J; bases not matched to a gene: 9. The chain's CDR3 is CSARDTASGGRADTQYF. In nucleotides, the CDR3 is TGCAGTGCTAGAGATACGGCTAGCGGGGGGCGCGCAGATACGCAGTATTTT.

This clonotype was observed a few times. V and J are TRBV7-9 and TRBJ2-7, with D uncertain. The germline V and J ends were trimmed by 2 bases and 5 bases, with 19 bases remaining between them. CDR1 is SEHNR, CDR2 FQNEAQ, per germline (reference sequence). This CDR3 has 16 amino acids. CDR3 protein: CASSLSGRSLGDEQYF. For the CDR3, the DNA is TGTGCCAGCAGCTTAAGTGGACGCTCTTTGGGCGACGAGCAGTACTTC.

Written as DNA, the CDR3 is TGCAGCGAAATTCCTAGCGGGGGGATTCATGAGCAGTTCTTC. Translating it yields CSEIPSGGIHEQFF. The chain links TRBV20-1 to TRBJ2-1; TRBD2 aligns across 11 bases. Germline values: CDR1 DFQATT, CDR2 SNEGSKA (reference sequence). The CDR3 has 14 amino acids.

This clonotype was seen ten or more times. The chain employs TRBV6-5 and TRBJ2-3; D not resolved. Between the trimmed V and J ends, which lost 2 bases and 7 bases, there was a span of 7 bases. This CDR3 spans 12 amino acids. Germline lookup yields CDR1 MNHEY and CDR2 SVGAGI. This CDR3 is CASSYDRNTQYF. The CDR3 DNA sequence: TGTGCCAGCAGTTACGATCGGAATACGCAGTATTTT.

DNA of the CDR3: TGTGCCACCAGCAGAGATGGGGATTCTGGAAACACCATATATTTT. Its translation: CATSRDGDSGNTIYF. The chain uses TRBV15 and TRBJ1-3; no firm D call. CDR3 length equals 15 residues. V lost 0 bases and J lost 1, with 7 bases in between. The V gene's germline CDR1 is LNHNV and CDR2 YYDKDF (reference sequence).

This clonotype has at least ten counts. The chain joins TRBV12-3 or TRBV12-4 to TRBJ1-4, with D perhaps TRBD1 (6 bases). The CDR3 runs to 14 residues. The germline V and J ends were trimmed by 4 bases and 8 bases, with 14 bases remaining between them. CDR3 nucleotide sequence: TGTGCCAGCAGTTCCAGCTACAGGGACGAAAAACTGTTTTTT. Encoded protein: CASSSSYRDEKLFF.

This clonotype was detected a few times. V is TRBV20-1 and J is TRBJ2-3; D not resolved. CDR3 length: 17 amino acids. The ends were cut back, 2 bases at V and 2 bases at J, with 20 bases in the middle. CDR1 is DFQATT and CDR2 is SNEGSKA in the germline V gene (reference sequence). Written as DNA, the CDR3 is TGCAGTGCTAGACAAGCCCTTAGTAGCAGAACCACAGATACGCAGTATTTT. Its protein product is CSARQALSSRTTDTQYF.